This is a list of T cell receptor beta chains from one sample in a study of cytomegalovirus exposure and HLA in healthy donors. The table came from immunoSEQ multiplex PCR; TCRdb's copy has only in-frame clones and leaves some out. The sample has fewer than 150,000 clones. Sample: PBMCs. The receptors here all came from a man aged 18 to 35 in good health and CMV-seronegative. Both conserved end residues are part of each CDR3. The D gene is left open where the match is weak.

D gene: -; J gene: TRBJ2-1; V gene: TRBV9; CDR3 protein: CASSLTGSFLNEQFF; CDR3 DNA: TGTGCCAGCAGCCTTACAGGGTCGTTCTTAAATGAGCAGTTCTTC
D gene: TRBD2; J gene: TRBJ2-1; V gene: TRBV9; CDR3 protein: CASSVRLAGAYNEQFF; CDR3 DNA: TGTGCCAGCAGCGTACGACTAGCGGGAGCCTACAATGAGCAGTTCTTC
D gene: -; J gene: TRBJ1-5; V gene: TRBV2; CDR3 protein: CASKEGGRNQPQHF; CDR3 DNA: TGTGCCAGCAAGGAAGGAGGGCGCAATCAGCCCCAGCATTTT
D gene: -; J gene: TRBJ1-2; V gene: TRBV25-1; CDR3 protein: CASSPLQGGYTF; CDR3 DNA: TGTGCCAGCAGCCCTCTCCAGGGGGGCTACACCTTC
D gene: TRBD2; J gene: TRBJ2-7; V gene: TRBV5-5; CDR3 protein: CASSPTGTKPSEQYF; CDR3 DNA: TGTGCCAGCAGCCCCACCGGGACTAAGCCGTCCGAGCAGTACTTC
D gene: -; J gene: TRBJ1-1; V gene: TRBV14; CDR3 protein: CASSPLPGNTEAFF; CDR3 DNA: TGTGCCAGCAGCCCCCTGCCCGGGAACACTGAAGCTTTCTTT
D gene: -; J gene: TRBJ1-1; V gene: TRBV7-9; CDR3 protein: CASQNTEAFF; CDR3 DNA: TGTGCCAGTCAAAACACTGAAGCTTTCTTT
D gene: -; J gene: TRBJ2-5; V gene: TRBV5-4; CDR3 protein: CASSLAKPGAGMTQYF; CDR3 DNA: TGTGCCAGCAGCTTGGCTAAGCCAGGCGCTGGTATGACCCAGTACTTC
D gene: -; J gene: TRBJ1-1; V gene: TRBV7-8; CDR3 protein: CASSLGTANTEAFF; CDR3 DNA: TGTGCCAGCAGCTTAGGGACAGCAAACACTGAAGCTTTCTTT
D gene: -; J gene: TRBJ2-1; V gene: TRBV5-1; CDR3 protein: CASSVNRGFWNEQFF; CDR3 DNA: TGCGCCAGCAGCGTCAACCGGGGGTTTTGGAATGAGCAGTTCTTC
D gene: TRBD1; J gene: TRBJ2-7; V gene: TRBV7-2; CDR3 protein: CASTLTGGRSYEQYF; CDR3 DNA: TGTGCCAGCACGTTAACAGGGGGCCGGTCCTACGAGCAGTACTTC
D gene: TRBD2; J gene: TRBJ2-3; V gene: TRBV7-9; CDR3 protein: CASSLEGPLAGPDTQYF; CDR3 DNA: TGTGCCAGCAGCCTAGAGGGGCCACTAGCGGGTCCCGATACGCAGTATTTT